The 15 T cell receptor beta chains below all came from one sample that was sequenced in a study of T cell changes during pregnancy in multiple sclerosis. Assay used: immunoSEQ multiplex PCR; TCRdb lists only in-frame clones, some missing. The profile shows more than 90,000 clones, approximately 90% of them singletons. The source material was peripheral blood, sampled in the third trimester of pregnancy. Receptor source: a female donor with multiple sclerosis, enrolled in a pregnancy study.

The V gene is TRBV4-2, the J gene TRBJ2-7; 9 bases fit TRBD1. The CDR3 is 15 amino acids. The germline CDR1 and CDR2 sequences are LGHNA and YNFKEQ. The V gene end was trimmed by 2 bases and the J gene end by 6 bases; junction bases not matched to a gene: 8. The DNA for the CDR3 is TGTGCCAGCAGCCAACTACAGGGGGCGAAGTCCGAGCAGTACTTC. Translation: CASSQLQGAKSEQYF.

This chain joins TRBV20-1 and TRBJ2-7; 7 bases are a match to TRBD2. There are 11 residues in the CDR3. CDR1 and CDR2 (germline): DFQATT, SNEGSKA (reference sequence). Unmatched junction bases numbered 4, after V lost 4 bases and J lost 7 bases. The CDR3 DNA reads as TGCAGTGCTACTGGGCGGGAGGAGCAGTACTTC. This sequence encodes CSATGREEQYF.

This clone was found once. The rearrangement uses TRBV28 and TRBJ2-4; 12 nucleotides match TRBD1. Germline lookup yields CDR1 MDHEN and CDR2 SYDVKM. The CDR3 spans 15 residues. V was clipped by 6 bases and J by 7 bases; unmatched bases: 7. CDR3 residues: CASSAPGTGGNIQYF. DNA of the CDR3: TGTGCCAGCAGCGCGCCCGGGACAGGGGGCAACATTCAGTACTTC.

The chain combines TRBV6-6 with TRBJ1-4; no clear D. The CDR3 has 14 amino acids. Germline CDR1 and CDR2: MNHNY and SVGAGI (reference sequence). V was clipped by 5 bases and J by 10 bases, with 17 bases between them. CDR3 sequence reads: CASSGSGPLLKLFF. CDR3 sequence (DNA): TGTGCCAGCAGTGGATCAGGCCCCCTTTTAAAACTGTTTTTT.

The genes are TRBV6-1 and TRBJ1-5, with a possible D match to TRBD1 (6 bases). The CDR3 has 14 amino acids. V shed 9 bases and J shed 2 bases, with 14 bases lying between them. Germline values: CDR1 MNHNS, CDR2 SASEGT. CDR3 loop: CASLTGSGNQPQHF. The CDR3 nucleotides are TGTGCCAGTCTCACAGGGTCGGGCAATCAGCCCCAGCATTTT.

V and J are TRBV5-6 and TRBJ1-1; possible D gene TRBD1, 5 bases. Germline CDR1 is SGHDT and CDR2 is YYEEEE. V shed 4 bases and J shed 1 base, with 11 bases lying between them. The CDR3 totals 14 residues. The CDR3 nucleotides read TGTGCCAGCAGCCTTTGGGGGGGGAACACTGAAGCTTTCTTT. Translation gives CASSLWGGNTEAFF.

Worth noting for this clone: Within the sample, other DNA sequences also encode this same CDR3. V gene TRBV2 combines with J gene TRBJ1-5; 7 bases are shared with TRBD1. The CDR3 sequence is 14 residues long. From germline, CDR1 is SNHLY and CDR2 FYNNEI. The trim removed 5 bases at V and 2 bases at J, leaving 3 bases unmatched. CDR3 residues: CASSSDRGNQPQHF. The CDR3 nucleotides are TGTGCCAGCAGTAGCGACAGGGGCAATCAGCCCCAGCATTTT.

In this sample, this clone turned up once. The chain uses TRBV6-1 and TRBJ1-1; D unresolved. The CDR3 has 13 residues. Trimming took 8 bases from V and 1 from J, leaving 11 bases between them. Germline CDR1 MNHNS, CDR2 SASEGT. The CDR3 here is CASLRGENTEAFF. Written as DNA, the CDR3 is TGTGCCAGCCTCCGGGGAGAGAACACTGAAGCTTTCTTT.

This clone was seen a handful of times. This chain joins TRBV5-1 and TRBJ2-2; TRBD2 is a possible D gene (5 bases). From germline, CDR1 is SGHRS and CDR2 YFSETQ. The CDR3 has 15 amino acids. Trimming left V 3 bases short and J 2 bases short, with 11 bases between. The CDR3 DNA reads TGCGCCAGCAGCTCCCGGACTGAAAACACCGGGGAGCTGTTTTTT. This sequence encodes CASSSRTENTGELFF.

This clone appeared a few times. This chain links TRBV18 with TRBJ2-7; D possibly corresponds to TRBD2 (6 bases). This CDR3 region has 11 residues. Germline V gives CDR1 KGHSH, CDR2 LQKENI. V lost 7 bases and J lost 6, with 10 bases in between. The CDR3 spells CASWEAGEQYF. The CDR3 region has the DNA TGTGCCAGCTGGGAGGCAGGCGAGCAGTACTTC.

The rearrangement uses TRBV30 and TRBJ2-7; TRBD2 agrees at 7 bases. Germline assignment: CDR1 GTSNPN and CDR2 SVGIG (reference sequence). V shed 1 base and J 7 bases; nucleotides not matched to a gene: 7. CDR3 length: 13 residues. The CDR3 DNA sequence: TGTGCCTGGAGTGGGGGAGGGGACCAGGAGCAGTACTTC. It codes for CAWSGGGDQEQYF.

The chain has TRBV4-1 and TRBJ2-1, with a tentative D call TRBD2 (6 bases). This CDR3 region has 17 residues. V was clipped by 0 bases and J by 7 bases, with 19 bases between them. Germline CDR1 and CDR2: MGHRA and YSYEKL. The CDR3 loop reads CASSQEGPLALINEQFF. The CDR3, as DNA: TGCGCCAGCAGCCAAGAAGGACCACTAGCTTTAATTAATGAGCAGTTCTTC.

This clone was seen once. The V call is TRBV13, the J call TRBJ1-1, with 7 bases identical to TRBD1. The CDR3 has 15 amino acids. Germline values: CDR1 PRHDT, CDR2 FYEKMQ (reference sequence). The junction had 6 bases not matched to a gene; V was cut back by 5 bases and J by 0 bases. CDR3 region: CASSRDRIMNTEAFF. The CDR3 nucleotides are TGTGCCAGCAGCCGGGACAGAATCATGAACACTGAAGCTTTCTTT.

This rearrangement joins TRBV2 to TRBJ1-4, with 8 bases lining up with TRBD1. Trimming at V came to 9 bases and at J to 8 bases, leaving 5 bases not matched to a gene. The CDR3 runs 12 residues. CDR1 is SNHLY and CDR2 is FYNNEI in the germline V gene. The CDR3 protein is CASQGAREKLFF. As DNA, the CDR3 is TGTGCCAGTCAGGGGGCTAGGGAAAAACTGTTTTTT. The full variable domain, its missing parts supplied by reference TRBV2 and TRBJ1-4, is EPEVTQTPSHQVTQMGQEVILRCVPISNHLYFYWYRQILGQKVEFLVSFYNNEISEKSEIFDDQFSVERPDGSNFTLKIRSTKLEDSAMYFCASQGAREKLFFGSGTQLSVL.

This clone has a handful of counts. The chain has TRBV7-8 and TRBJ2-1, with D maybe TRBD2 (5 bases). The CDR3 sequence is 14 residues long. CDR1 and CDR2 (germline): SGHVS, FQNEAQ. Trimming left V 7 bases short and J 5 bases short, with 15 bases between. The CDR3: CASKSERRDNEQFF. The CDR3 DNA reads TGTGCCAGCAAGAGCGAGCGGAGAGACAATGAGCAGTTCTTC.